These 19 T cell receptor beta chains originate from one sample sequenced in a study of blood T cell repertoires in COVID-19 (TCRdb year 2020). The method was the immunoSEQ multiplex PCR assay. Sourced from immuneACCESS, this table was stored by TCRdb with only in-frame sequences that have V and J called. A share of the clones is absent; for the studies checked, an unresolved V gene accounts for under half, and the remainder has no known explanation. In all, the sample holds over 150,000 clones, and over 70% of those were seen once. The top ten hold less than 20% of the sample. Sequences were obtained from peripheral blood. The receptors shown here come from a woman aged 70-85 years who had recovered from COVID-19.

This clone has just one count. The CDR3 nucleotides read TGTGCCAGCAGTCCCGCTGAGGGTAATGAAAAACTGTTTTTT. Residues: CASSPAEGNEKLFF. V gene TRBV6-5 combines with J gene TRBJ1-4; no firm D call. Germline-derived CDR1 and CDR2 are MNHEY and SVGAGI. The CDR3 covers 14 residues. Trimming cost V 5 bases and J 4 bases, with 11 bases left between them.

The chain uses TRBV3-1 (or the pseudogene TRBV3-2) and TRBJ1-2; 10 bases are shared with TRBD1. In germline, CDR1 is LGHDT, CDR2 YNNKEL (reference sequence). This CDR3 has 15 amino acids. V gave up 4 bases and J gave up 2 bases; unmatched junction bases: 4. The CDR3 coding sequence is TGTGCCAGCAGCCCGCGACAGGGGGCAAACTATGGCTACACCTTC. Amino acids: CASSPRQGANYGYTF.

CDR3 residues: CASSPGHQIAYEQYF. CDR3 nucleotides: TGTGCCAGCAGCCCGGGACACCAGATAGCCTACGAGCAGTACTTC. V is TRBV5-4 and J is TRBJ2-7, with D perhaps TRBD1 (6 bases). Germline assignment: CDR1 SGHNT and CDR2 YYREEE (reference sequence). The CDR3 loop spans 15 amino acids. V was shortened by 4 bases and J by 2 bases, with 16 bases between the two germline ends.

The CDR3 here is CASSTPGLVASEQYF. The CDR3 DNA reads TGTGCCAGCAGTACCCCGGGACTAGTTGCTTCCGAGCAGTACTTC. This chain connects TRBV28 to TRBJ2-7; 8 bases fit TRBD2. V trimming: 5 bases; J trimming: 6 bases; junction bases outside the gene matches: 12. The CDR3 consists of 15 residues. Germline loops: CDR1 MDHEN, CDR2 SYDVKM.

This clone occurred once. V gene TRBV3-1 (or the pseudogene TRBV3-2) combines with J gene TRBJ2-1; 12 bases are a match to TRBD2. CDR1 and CDR2 (germline): LGHDT, YNNKEL (reference sequence). V was clipped by 5 bases and J by 10 bases; unmatched bases: 3. CDR3 length equals 13 residues. This CDR3 reads CASSSGLAGEQFF. The CDR3 coding sequence is TGTGCCAGCAGCTCCGGACTAGCGGGGGAGCAGTTCTTC.

CDR3 loop: CASSEGGDYGYTF. CDR3 nucleotide sequence: TGTGCCAGCTCCGAGGGAGGGGACTATGGCTACACCTTC. The chain links TRBV18 to TRBJ1-2; possibly TRBD1 for D (5 bases). The CDR3 spans 13 residues. Germline values: CDR1 KGHSH, CDR2 LQKENI. Trimming took off 6 bases at V and 3 bases at J, with 11 bases between the two ends.

The chain employs TRBV30 and TRBJ2-5; 8 positions agree with TRBD2. In germline, CDR1 is GTSNPN, CDR2 SVGIG (reference sequence). V shed 1 base and J 5 bases; nucleotides not matched to a gene: 3. This CDR3 spans 13 amino acids. In nucleotides, the CDR3 is TGTGCCTGGAGTGGGACTAGCCCCGAGACCCAGTACTTC. The encoded protein is CAWSGTSPETQYF.

The chain combines TRBV6-4 with TRBJ2-1, with 9 positions matching TRBD2. The trim removed 0 bases at V and 4 bases at J, leaving 1 base unmatched. Germline assignment: CDR1 MRHNA and CDR2 SNTAGT. CDR3 length equals 15 residues. CDR3 sequence: CASSDSLAGYNEQFF. The DNA of the CDR3 is TGTGCCAGCAGTGACTCGCTAGCGGGGTACAATGAGCAGTTCTTC.

This clone was observed many times. V and J are TRBV3-1 (or the pseudogene TRBV3-2) and TRBJ2-7, with D uncertain. Germline assignment: CDR1 LGHDT and CDR2 YNNKEL (reference sequence). V was cut by 1 base and J by 3 bases, with 13 bases left in between. The CDR3 length is 15 residues. CDR3 residues: CASSQAYQAFYEQYF. The CDR3 DNA is TGTGCCAGCAGCCAAGCCTACCAGGCCTTCTACGAGCAGTACTTC.

A few counts support this clone. This chain uses TRBV5-1 with TRBJ2-5, with 8 bases that match TRBD1. After removal of 0 bases from V and 5 bases from J, the junction contained 12 bases not matched to a gene. The CDR3 contains 17 residues. Germline V gene data show CDR1 as SGHRS and CDR2 as YFSETQ. The CDR3 nucleotides are TGCGCCAGCAGCTTGGCGGCAGGGGGCGGGTCCCAGGAGACCCAGTACTTC. This gives the protein CASSLAAGGGSQETQYF.

The chain combines TRBV5-1 with TRBJ2-3, with TRBD2 as a possible D gene (6 bases). The CDR3 consists of 16 residues. CDR1 is SGHRS and CDR2 is YFSETQ in the germline V gene. Trimming left V 3 bases short and J 4 bases short, with 18 bases between. The CDR3 loop is CASSSISGGVADTQYF. The CDR3 DNA is TGCGCCAGCAGCTCGATATCAGGAGGGGTGGCAGATACGCAGTATTTT.

J is TRBJ1-1 and V is TRBV5-1, with TRBD1 identical over 8 bases. Germline V gene sequence: CDR1 SGHRS, CDR2 YFSETQ. V was pared by 4 bases and J by 1 base, with 3 bases of the junction left unmatched. The CDR3 runs 14 residues. The CDR3 reads CASSIGTGNTEAFF. The DNA of the CDR3 is TGCGCCAGCAGCATTGGGACAGGGAACACTGAAGCTTTCTTT.

The gene calls are TRBV18 and TRBJ2-2, with 7 bases that match TRBD1. In germline, CDR1 is KGHSH, CDR2 LQKENI. V was pared by 4 bases and J by 0 bases, with 2 bases of the junction left unmatched. The CDR3 is 15 residues long. The CDR3 nucleotides are TGTGCCAGCTCACGACAGGGACCGAACACCGGGGAGCTGTTTTTT. It encodes CASSRQGPNTGELFF.

The rearrangement joins TRBV29-1 to TRBJ1-2, with D unclear. V dropped 4 bases and J dropped 0 bases, with 9 bases sitting between them. CDR3 length: 13 amino acids. Per germline, CDR1 SQVTM and CDR2 ANQGSEA. The CDR3 spells CSVGRRANYGYTF. CDR3 coding DNA: TGCAGCGTTGGGCGTCGGGCTAACTATGGCTACACCTTC.

The chain recombines TRBV6-5 with TRBJ1-1; a weak D match, TRBD1 (5 bases). Germline V lookup: CDR1 MNHEY, CDR2 SVGAGI. Trimming left V 6 bases short and J 1 base short, with 9 bases between. The CDR3 covers 13 residues. CDR3 protein: CASSLRANTEAFF. The CDR3 nucleotides read TGTGCCAGCAGCCTCAGGGCGAACACTGAAGCTTTCTTT.

The V gene is TRBV3-1 (or the pseudogene TRBV3-2), the J gene TRBJ2-1, with 14 bases identical to TRBD2. The CDR3 spans 19 residues. Trimming cost V 4 bases and J 9 bases; bases outside gene matches: 17. Germline V gene data show CDR1 as LGHDT and CDR2 as YNNKEL (reference sequence). Here the CDR3 DNA reads TGTGCCAGCAGCCGCCGGGTCGGGACTAGCGGGAGCGCCTCGGGTGAGCAGTTCTTC. Encoded protein: CASSRRVGTSGSASGEQFF.

V is TRBV18 and J is TRBJ2-7; D uncertain. The CDR3 contains 13 residues. Trimming shortened V by 2 bases and J by 1 base, and 6 bases separated the two germline ends. Germline lookup yields CDR1 KGHSH and CDR2 LQKENI. The CDR3 DNA reads as TGTGCCAGCTCACCAGTCCAGTCCTACGAGCAGTACTTC. Protein: CASSPVQSYEQYF.

With respect to this clone: At one boundary the junction diverges from the germline segment, which might be a read error. The chain recombines TRBV7-7 with TRBJ2-3; D perhaps matches TRBD1 (6 bases). Germline V gene data show CDR1 as SSHAT and CDR2 as FNYEAQ (reference sequence). The CDR3 sequence is 14 residues long. CDR3 residues: CASSLVGGMDTQYF. CDR3 in DNA: TGTGCTAGCAGCTTAGTAGGGGGAATGGATACGCAGTATTTT.

This chain links TRBV19 with TRBJ2-5; D is possibly TRBD1 (6 bases). CDR1 is LNHDA and CDR2 is SQIVND in the germline V gene (reference sequence). The CDR3 covers 16 residues. Trimming stripped 0 bases from V and 2 bases from J, with 13 bases between. The CDR3 loop reads CASSIDLRGGQETQYF. As DNA, the CDR3 is TGTGCCAGTAGTATAGATCTCAGGGGTGGGCAAGAGACCCAGTACTTC.